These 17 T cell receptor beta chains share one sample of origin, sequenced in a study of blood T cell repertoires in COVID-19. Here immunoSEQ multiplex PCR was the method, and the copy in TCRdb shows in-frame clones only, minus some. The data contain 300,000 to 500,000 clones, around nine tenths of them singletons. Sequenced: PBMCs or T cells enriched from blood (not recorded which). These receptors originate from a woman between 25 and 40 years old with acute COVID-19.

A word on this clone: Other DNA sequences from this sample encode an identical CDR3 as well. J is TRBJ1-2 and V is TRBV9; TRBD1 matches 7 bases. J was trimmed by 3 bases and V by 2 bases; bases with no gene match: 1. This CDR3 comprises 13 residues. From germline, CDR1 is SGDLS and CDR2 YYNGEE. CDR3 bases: TGTGCCAGCAGCGTGGGGACAGACTATGGCTACACCTTC. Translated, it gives CASSVGTDYGYTF.

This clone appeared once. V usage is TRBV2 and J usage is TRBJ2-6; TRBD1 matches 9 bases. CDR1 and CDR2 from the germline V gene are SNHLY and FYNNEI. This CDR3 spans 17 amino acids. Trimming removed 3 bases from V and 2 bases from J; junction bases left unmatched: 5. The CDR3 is CASSETGTGTGANVLTF. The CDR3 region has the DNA TGTGCCAGCAGTGAGACCGGGACAGGGACTGGGGCCAACGTCCTGACTTTC.

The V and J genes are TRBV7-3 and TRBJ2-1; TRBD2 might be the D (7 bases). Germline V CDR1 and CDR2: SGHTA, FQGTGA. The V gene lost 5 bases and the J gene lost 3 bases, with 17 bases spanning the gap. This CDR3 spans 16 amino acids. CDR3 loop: CASSPRGGGFYNEQFF. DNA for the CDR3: TGTGCCAGCAGCCCTAGGGGGGGCGGTTTCTACAATGAGCAGTTCTTC.

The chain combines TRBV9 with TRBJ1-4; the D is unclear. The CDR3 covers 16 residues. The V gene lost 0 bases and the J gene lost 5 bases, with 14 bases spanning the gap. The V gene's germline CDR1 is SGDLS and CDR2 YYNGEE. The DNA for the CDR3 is TGTGCCAGCAGCGTAGGGGGAGGACTGGAAAATGAAAAACTGTTTTTT. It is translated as CASSVGGGLENEKLFF.

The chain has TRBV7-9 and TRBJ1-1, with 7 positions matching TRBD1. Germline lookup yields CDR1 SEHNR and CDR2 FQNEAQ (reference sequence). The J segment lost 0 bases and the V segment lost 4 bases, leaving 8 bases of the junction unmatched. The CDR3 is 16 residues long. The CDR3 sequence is CASSSQGLLMNTEAFF. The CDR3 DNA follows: TGTGCCAGCAGCTCACAGGGGCTTTTAATGAACACTGAAGCTTTCTTT.

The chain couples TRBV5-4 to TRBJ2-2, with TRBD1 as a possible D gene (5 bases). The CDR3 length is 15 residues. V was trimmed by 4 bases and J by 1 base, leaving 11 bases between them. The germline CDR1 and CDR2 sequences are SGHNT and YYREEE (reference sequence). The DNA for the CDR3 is TGTGCCAGCAGCCGGACACCGAAGAACACCGGGGAGCTGTTTTTT. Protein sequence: CASSRTPKNTGELFF.

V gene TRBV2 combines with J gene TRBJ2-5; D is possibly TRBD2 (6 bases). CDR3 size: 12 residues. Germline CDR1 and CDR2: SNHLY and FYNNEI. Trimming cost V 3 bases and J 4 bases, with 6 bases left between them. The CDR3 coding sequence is TGTGCCAGCAGTGAGGGGGGAGAGACCCAGTACTTC. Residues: CASSEGGETQYF.

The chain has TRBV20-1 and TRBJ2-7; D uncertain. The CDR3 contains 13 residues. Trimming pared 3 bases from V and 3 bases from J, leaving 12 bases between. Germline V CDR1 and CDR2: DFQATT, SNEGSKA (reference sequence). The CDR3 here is CSASGRMSYEQYF. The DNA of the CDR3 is TGCAGTGCTAGTGGCAGGATGAGCTACGAGCAGTACTTC.

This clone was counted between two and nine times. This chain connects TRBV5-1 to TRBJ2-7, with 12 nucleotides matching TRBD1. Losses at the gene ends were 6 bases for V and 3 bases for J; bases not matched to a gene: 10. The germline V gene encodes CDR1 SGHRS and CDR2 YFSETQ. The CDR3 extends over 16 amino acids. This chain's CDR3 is CASTNTGTGGIYEQYF. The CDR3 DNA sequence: TGCGCCAGCACCAACACCGGGACAGGGGGCATCTACGAGCAGTACTTC.

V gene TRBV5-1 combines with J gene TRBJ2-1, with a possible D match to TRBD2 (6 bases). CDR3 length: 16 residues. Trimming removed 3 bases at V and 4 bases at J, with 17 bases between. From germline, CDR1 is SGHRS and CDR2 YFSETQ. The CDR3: CASSWRAPGDYNEQFF. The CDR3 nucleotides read TGCGCCAGCAGCTGGAGGGCCCCGGGGGATTACAATGAGCAGTTCTTC.

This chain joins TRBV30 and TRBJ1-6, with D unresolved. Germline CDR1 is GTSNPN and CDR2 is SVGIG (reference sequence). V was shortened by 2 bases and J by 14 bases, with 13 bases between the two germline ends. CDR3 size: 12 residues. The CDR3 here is CAWSTGEVTLHF. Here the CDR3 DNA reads TGTGCCTGGAGTACCGGGGAGGTCACCCTCCACTTT. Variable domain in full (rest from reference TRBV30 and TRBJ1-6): SQTIHQWPATLVQPVGSPLSLECTVEGTSNPNLYWYRQAAGRGLQLLFYSVGIGQISSEVPQNLSASRPQDRQFILSSKKLLLSDSGFYLCAWSTGEVTLHFGNGTRLTVT.

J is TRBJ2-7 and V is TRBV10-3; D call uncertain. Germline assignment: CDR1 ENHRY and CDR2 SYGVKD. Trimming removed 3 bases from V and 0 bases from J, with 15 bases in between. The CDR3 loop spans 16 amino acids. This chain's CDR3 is CAISDPEYSSSYEQYF. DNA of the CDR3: TGTGCCATCAGTGACCCCGAGTACTCGAGCTCCTACGAGCAGTACTTC.

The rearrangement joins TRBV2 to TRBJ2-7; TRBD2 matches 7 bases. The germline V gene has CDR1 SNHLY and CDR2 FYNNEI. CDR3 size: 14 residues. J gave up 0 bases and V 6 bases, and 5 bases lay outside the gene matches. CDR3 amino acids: CASSATSASYEQYF. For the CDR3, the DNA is TGTGCCAGCAGCGCAACTAGCGCCTCCTACGAGCAGTACTTC.

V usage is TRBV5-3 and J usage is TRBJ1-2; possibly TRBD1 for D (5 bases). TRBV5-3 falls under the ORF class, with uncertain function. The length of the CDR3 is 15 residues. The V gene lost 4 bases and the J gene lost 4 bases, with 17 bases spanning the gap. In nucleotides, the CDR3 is TGTGCCAGAAGCCACCCAGGGCTTCCGGTCTATGGCTACACCTTC. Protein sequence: CARSHPGLPVYGYTF.

The CDR3 here is CAISDLVGVPYEQYF. The CDR3 nucleotides are TGTGCCATCAGTGATTTGGTCGGGGTCCCCTACGAGCAGTACTTC. The chain has TRBV10-3 and TRBJ2-7, with D perhaps matching TRBD2 (5 bases). Trimming took off 3 bases at V and 2 bases at J, with 14 bases between the two ends. The CDR3 consists of 15 residues. CDR1 is ENHRY, CDR2 SYGVKD, per germline.

The CDR3: CASSSTHRVPYEQYF. CDR3 in DNA: TGTGCCAGCAGTTCCACTCACAGGGTCCCGTACGAGCAGTACTTC. This rearrangement joins TRBV27 to TRBJ2-7; D may be TRBD1 (6 bases). Trimming shortened V by 4 bases and J by 4 bases, and 17 bases separated the two germline ends. Germline V gene sequence: CDR1 MNHEY, CDR2 SMNVEV (reference sequence). CDR3 length: 15 residues.

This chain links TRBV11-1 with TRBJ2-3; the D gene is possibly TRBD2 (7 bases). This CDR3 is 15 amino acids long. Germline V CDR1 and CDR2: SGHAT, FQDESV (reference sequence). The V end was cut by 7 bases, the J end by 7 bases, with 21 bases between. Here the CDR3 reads CASTPGTGGGYTQYF. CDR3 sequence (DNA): TGTGCCAGCACACCCGGCACGGGGGGCGGATATACGCAGTATTTT.